This entry concerns a single T cell receptor (beta chain). In this sample, this clonotype turned up once. Its antigen target is currently unknown. A clone one base away is much larger, so this may be a read error. The method behind the library was 5' RACE. Sequencing instrument: Illumina HiSeq 2500. The second PCR ran for roughly 7 to 11 cycles and used a J-beta primer mix along with a sample-barcoded 5' primer. A template-switch 5' adaptor carrying 12 random nucleotides introduced a unique molecular identifier onto each TCR beta cDNA molecule. Each sample yielded at least 3 million CDR3-containing paired-end reads. All of the RNA was converted into first-strand cDNA using the Mint cDNA synthesis kit, with a TRBC-specific oligonucleotide serving as the primer. All cDNA was treated with uracil-DNA glycosylase and then went through a first 18-cycle PCR with the universal primers M1SS and BC2_uni_R. In the original analysis: Normalization of each sample was performed by random selection of 1 million high-quality reads, each carrying a distinct molecular identifier. Reads sharing molecular identifiers were discarded rather than binned into consensus sequences. MiTCR, set to a Q25 quality threshold and the strictest error-elimination algorithm, was used for CDR3 identification, clonotype clustering and error correction. A nonparametric unseen species model using Euler transformation provided a lower-bound estimate of total TCR beta diversity. TCRdb passed the public sequencing reads through fastp at Q25 and MiXCR, retaining productive beta sequences. Rows are combined by CDR3 protein, so each entry shows the most common genes and DNA. TCRdb, rather than the study authors, made the V and J calls. This sample gives hundreds of thousands of distinct CDR3 sequences in total; under 65% of them show up just once. In total, the top ten clones hold about 13% of the sample.

CDR1 and CDR2, looked up from the germline V gene, are SGHRS and YFSETQ. Including cysteine and phenylalanine, the CDR3 has 13 amino acids. The entry retains the CDR3 DNA only, 39 bases that are in frame from base 1. These data originate in a study of blood T cells in healthy people across ages (dated by TCRdb to between 2014 and 2017). For the wider study: In model experiments, template switching captured roughly one uniquely barcoded TCR beta cDNA molecule for every two T cells. Using deep sequencing normalized with unique cDNA molecular identifiers, the study measured how TCR beta repertoire diversity changes with age. The donors were split into four age groups: young (average 16 years), middle-aged (39), aged (approximately 60) and long-lived (approximately 80). To avoid experimental bias, donors of different ages were randomly spread across the sequencing lanes. Two additional independent replicas of 1 million unique cDNA reads from the same blood draw were analyzed for two donors (one aged 18 to 30 and one aged 80 or older).

Here is what the overall study found, with its caveats: Compared with the aged group, more naive CD4+ T cells, fewer expanded clones and increased TCR diversity were shown by the long-lived group, suggesting age selection. Donor CMV infection status was unknown, potentially confounding age-related changes in expanded clonotypes. Observed TCR beta diversity per million T cells fell roughly linearly with age, and a significant reduction was already apparent by age approximately 41. There was a strong correlation between observed TCR beta diversity and the percentage of naive T cells measured by flow cytometry. Total diversity estimates from one million sequenced T cells were considered lower bounds and underestimates. Since profiling was done on bulk unsorted PBMCs, naive and antigen-experienced compartments could not be conclusively compared.

The roughly 39 donors, aged about 6 to 95 years, were systemically healthy Caucasian individuals from Russia. Around 10 milliliters of peripheral blood were drawn from each donor into EDTA-treated Vacutainer tubes. Ficoll-Paque density-gradient centrifugation was used to isolate PBMCs, with at least 7 million per sample. Trizol reagent was used to extract total RNA from PBMCs, with at least 5 micrograms per sample. For every donor, an aliquot of PBMCs went through flow cytometry to measure the percentages of naive CD45RAhigh/CD27high T cells. This receptor was obtained from a woman older than 75 in good health. The sample comprised blood. The rearranged chain carries TRBV5-1 and TRBJ2-5; the D gene identity is not certain. CDR3 sequence: CTSSLVWWETQYF. The nucleotides read TGCACCAGCAGCTTGGTATGGTGGGAGACCCAGTACTTC. With the rest looked up from the reference TRBV5-1 and TRBJ2-5 genes rather than sequenced, the full variable domain is KAGVTQTPRYLIKTRGQQVTLSCSPISGHRSVSWYQQTPGQGLQFLFEYFSETQRNKGNFPGRFSGRQFSNSRSEMNVSTLELGDSALYLCTSSLVWWETQYFGPGTRLLVL.